The rows below give T cell receptor beta chains drawn from one sample of a study of shared clonotypes between healthy human individuals. Assay: immunoSEQ multiplex PCR; the TCRdb copy retains only in-frame clones and omits some. The repertoire holds roughly 720,000 clones, with about 90% as singletons. Sequencing input: memory CD8+ T cells from PBMCs. Receptors originate from a young man in good health. Some clones in this sample may be carry-over from other donors' samples. Each CDR3 is given with its conserved first and last residue.

v_call	cdr3_length	j_call	cdr3_aa
TRBV27	15	TRBJ2-7	CASSFLSGVPYEQYF
TRBV7-8	18	TRBJ2-1	CASSQFRAGTGKMNEQFF
TRBV28	15	TRBJ2-3	CASSAEEGYTDTQYF
TRBV29-1	15	TRBJ2-5	CSVEDQPAYLETQYF
TRBV6-4	16	TRBJ1-3	CASSWGRRQLGNTIYF
TRBV7-9	14	TRBJ2-3	CASSPPLGRDTQYF
TRBV11-2	15	TRBJ2-7	CASRRPGGMTYEQYF
TRBV27	12	TRBJ2-2	CASSLHTGELFF
TRBV5-1	14	TRBJ1-1	CASRGGVLNTEAFF
TRBV7-9	16	TRBJ2-6	CASSSDRGSGANVLTF
TRBV28	18	TRBJ1-5	CASSLSAQTGAFNQPQHF
TRBV19	12	TRBJ2-7	CASSIGTGEQYF
TRBV7-2	16	TRBJ2-7	CASSTRGGSRAYEQYF
TRBV10-2	15	TRBJ1-2	CASTGTWGMDLGYTF
TRBV6-5	15	TRBJ2-3	CASSFLAESTDTQYF
TRBV2	14	TRBJ2-3	CATLLAGRTDTQYF
TRBV5-1	14	TRBJ2-2	CASSLGVTTGELFF
TRBV28	16	TRBJ2-1	CASSLSRDKSYNEQFF
TRBV11-2	16	TRBJ2-2	CASSSRGQLNTGELFF
TRBV27	17	TRBJ2-2	CASSLSRGTGLSGELFF
TRBV5-6	14	TRBJ1-2	CASSQVALNYGYTF
TRBV29-1	11	TRBJ1-2	CSGRTGSGYTF
TRBV19	13	TRBJ1-5	CASSIGGNQPQHF
TRBV5-1	15	TRBJ2-7	CASSLGLTVSYEQYF
TRBV7-9	17	TRBJ2-2	CASSLITGGRDTGELFF